The present T cell receptor beta chain was sequenced within a study of blood T cell repertoires in COVID-19 (dated by TCRdb to about 2020). A note on the overall study: Samples covering the acute and convalescent phases of COVID-19 were provided by collaborators in the United States, Italy and Spain. The prospective study material was composed of cDNA or gDNA derived from T cells, B-cell-depleted T cells, or PBMCs. Deeply sampled blood TCRbeta repertoires from subjects exposed to, actively infected with, or recovered from COVID-19 were included in the dataset. The repertoires were made available in a free public database intended to serve as a resource for research on the immune response to SARS-CoV-2. Samples were obtained from the ongoing ImmuneRACE study (first 160 participants) and from 1,200 or so subjects provided by 6 global collaborators. Nearly every sample came with metadata listing a de-identified subject ID, COVID-19 status, age in years and sex. HLA class I and class II types, where available, came from metadata supplied by the sample provider rather than from assay-based typing. The full study reports these points: Clinical and demographic metadata were provided uncurated, with the amount varying by source and participant.

One collaborating source in Seattle enrolled patients while the patients were actively infected and followed the patients over time throughout the course of disease. Collaborating institutions collected whole blood in K2EDTA tubes following their own protocols. For TCRbeta analysis, collaborators shipped samples as frozen whole blood, isolated PBMCs, or DNA extracted from either of those sample types. The germline V gene yields SQVTM for CDR1 and ANQGSEA for CDR2. V drops 2 bases and J drops 5 bases, leaving 2 bases in between. From its cysteine to its phenylalanine, the CDR3 spans 10 amino acids. The read is trimmed to its CDR3 DNA, 30 bases read in frame from base 1. Note on this clone: Its antigen is currently not known. No clone much larger than this one lies a single base away; base qualities are absent.

TCRbeta CDR3 regions were amplified from genomic DNA by means of the immunoSEQ Assay, a bias-controlled multiplex PCR. As for the authors' bioinformatics: The number of nucleated cells in each sample was estimated from the amplification of reference gene primers within the assay. To quantify the absolute abundance of each unique TCRbeta CDR3 rearrangement, sequence reads were collapsed and filtered. For each sample, productive Simpson clonality was calculated by taking the square root of Simpson's diversity index across productive rearrangements. Imported from immuneACCESS, the table was reduced by TCRdb to in-frame sequences with V and J called. These copies leave out some clones; in studies compared against another copy, an unresolved V gene accounts for under half, and the cause of the remainder is not known. Clone size and V and J calls were adopted from that table, with D and trimming inferred from the DNA. The sample contains roughly 24,000 clones, 85% to 90% of them found a single time. The ten biggest clones cover roughly a quarter of the sample.

The sample was peripheral blood. The clonotype comes from a man aged 70 or older with COVID-19, enrolled during active disease. The receptor chain draws on TRBV29-1 and TRBJ2-3, with no confident D gene call. The sequenced DNA: TGCAGCGTTGAACGAGATACGCAGTATTTT. It encodes CSVERDTQYF.